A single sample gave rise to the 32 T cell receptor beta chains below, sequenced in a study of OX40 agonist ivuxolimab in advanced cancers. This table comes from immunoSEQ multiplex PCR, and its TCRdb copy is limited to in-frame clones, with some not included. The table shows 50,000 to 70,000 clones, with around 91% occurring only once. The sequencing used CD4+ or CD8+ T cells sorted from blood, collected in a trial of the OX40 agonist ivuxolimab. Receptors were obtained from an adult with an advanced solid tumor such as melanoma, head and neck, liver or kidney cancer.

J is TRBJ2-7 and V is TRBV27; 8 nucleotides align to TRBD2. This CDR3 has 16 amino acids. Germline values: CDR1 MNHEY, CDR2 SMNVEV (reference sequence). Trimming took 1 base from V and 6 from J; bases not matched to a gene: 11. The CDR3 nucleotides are TGTGCCAGCAGTTTATTGAGGAGCGGGGGCACGGGCGAGCAGTACTTC. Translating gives CASSLLRSGGTGEQYF.

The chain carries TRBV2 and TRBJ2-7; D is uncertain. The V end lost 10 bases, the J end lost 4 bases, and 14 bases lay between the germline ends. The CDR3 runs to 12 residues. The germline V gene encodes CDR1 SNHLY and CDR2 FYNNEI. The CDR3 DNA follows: TGTGCCACCATGGCGGCTCGTTACGAGCAGTACTTC. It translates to CATMAARYEQYF.

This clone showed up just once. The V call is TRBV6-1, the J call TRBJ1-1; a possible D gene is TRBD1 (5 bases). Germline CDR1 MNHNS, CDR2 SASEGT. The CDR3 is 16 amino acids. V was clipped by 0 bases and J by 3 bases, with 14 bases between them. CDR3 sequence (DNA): TGTGCCAGCAGTGAAGCAAACCGGGCCAGGGACACTGAAGCTTTCTTT. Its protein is CASSEANRARDTEAFF.

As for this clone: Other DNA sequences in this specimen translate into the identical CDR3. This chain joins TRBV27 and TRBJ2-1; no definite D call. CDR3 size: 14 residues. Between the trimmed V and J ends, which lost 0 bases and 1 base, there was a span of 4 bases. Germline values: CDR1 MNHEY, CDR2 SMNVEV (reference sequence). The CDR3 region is CASSLSGSYNEQFF. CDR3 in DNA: TGTGCCAGCAGTTTATCCGGGTCCTACAATGAGCAGTTCTTC.

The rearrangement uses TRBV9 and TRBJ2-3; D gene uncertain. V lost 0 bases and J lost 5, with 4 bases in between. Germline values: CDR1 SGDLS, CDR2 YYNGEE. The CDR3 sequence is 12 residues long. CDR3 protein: CASSVGEDTQYF. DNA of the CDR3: TGTGCCAGCAGCGTAGGCGAAGATACGCAGTATTTT.

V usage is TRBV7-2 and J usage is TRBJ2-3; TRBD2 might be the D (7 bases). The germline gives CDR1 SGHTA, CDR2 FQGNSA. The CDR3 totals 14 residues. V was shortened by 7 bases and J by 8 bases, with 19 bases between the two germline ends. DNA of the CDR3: TGTGCCAGCACCCCCATCGGGGGGCGGAGTACGCAGTATTTT. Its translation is CASTPIGGRSTQYF.

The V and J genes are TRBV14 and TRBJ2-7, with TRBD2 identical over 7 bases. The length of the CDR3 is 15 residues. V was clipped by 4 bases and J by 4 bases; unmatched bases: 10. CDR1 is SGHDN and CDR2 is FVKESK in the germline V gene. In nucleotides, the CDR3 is TGTGCCAGCAGCCCGAGGGACTATTCCGAGTACGAGCAGTACTTC. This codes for CASSPRDYSEYEQYF.

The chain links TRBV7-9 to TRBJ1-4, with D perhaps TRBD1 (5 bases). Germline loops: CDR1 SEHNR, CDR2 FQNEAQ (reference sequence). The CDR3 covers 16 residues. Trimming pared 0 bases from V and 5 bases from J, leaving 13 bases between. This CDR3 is CASSLAFGGRNEKLFF. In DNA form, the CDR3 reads TGTGCCAGCAGCTTAGCGTTTGGGGGAAGGAATGAAAAACTGTTTTTT. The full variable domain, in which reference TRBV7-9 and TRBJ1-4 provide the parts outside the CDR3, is DTGVSQNPRHKITKRGQNVTFRCDPISEHNRLYWYRQTLGQGPEFLTYFQNEAQLEKSRLLSDRFSAERPKGSFSTLEIQRTEQGDSAMYLCASSLAFGGRNEKLFFGSGTQLSVL.

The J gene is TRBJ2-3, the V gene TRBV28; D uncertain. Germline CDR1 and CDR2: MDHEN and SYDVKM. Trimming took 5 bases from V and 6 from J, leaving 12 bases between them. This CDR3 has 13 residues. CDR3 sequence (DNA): TGTGCCAGCAGTCCAGAGTCGGAGGATACGCAGTATTTT. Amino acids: CASSPESEDTQYF.

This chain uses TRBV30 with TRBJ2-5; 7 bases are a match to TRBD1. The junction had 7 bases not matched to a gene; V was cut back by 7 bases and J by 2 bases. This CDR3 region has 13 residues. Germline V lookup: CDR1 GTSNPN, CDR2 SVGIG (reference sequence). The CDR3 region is CAFRPTGQETQYF. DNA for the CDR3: TGTGCCTTCCGACCGACAGGGCAAGAGACCCAGTACTTC.

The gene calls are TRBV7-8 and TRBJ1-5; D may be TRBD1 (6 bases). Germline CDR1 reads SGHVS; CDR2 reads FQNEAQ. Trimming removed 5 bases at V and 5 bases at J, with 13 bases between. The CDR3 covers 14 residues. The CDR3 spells CASSRDKAYQPQHF. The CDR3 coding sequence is TGTGCCAGCAGCCGGGACAAAGCCTATCAGCCCCAGCATTTT.

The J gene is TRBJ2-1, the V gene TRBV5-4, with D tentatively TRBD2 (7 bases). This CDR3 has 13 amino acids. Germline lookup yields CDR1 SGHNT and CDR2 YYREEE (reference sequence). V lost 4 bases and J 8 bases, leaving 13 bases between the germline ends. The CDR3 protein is CASSILGGDEQFF. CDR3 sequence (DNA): TGTGCCAGCAGCATCCTAGGGGGGGATGAGCAGTTCTTC.

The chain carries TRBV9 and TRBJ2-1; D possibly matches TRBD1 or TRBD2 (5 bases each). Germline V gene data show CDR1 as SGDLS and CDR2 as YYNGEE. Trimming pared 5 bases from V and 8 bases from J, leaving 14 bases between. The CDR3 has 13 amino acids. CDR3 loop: CASRESGTDEQFF. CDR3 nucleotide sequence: TGTGCCAGCAGAGAGTCGGGGACCGATGAGCAGTTCTTC.

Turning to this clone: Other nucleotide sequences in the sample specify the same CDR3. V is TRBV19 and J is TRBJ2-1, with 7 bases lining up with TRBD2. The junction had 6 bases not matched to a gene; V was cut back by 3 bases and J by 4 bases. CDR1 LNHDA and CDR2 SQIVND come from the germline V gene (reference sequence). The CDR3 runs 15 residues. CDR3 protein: CASSIGLAEYNEQFF. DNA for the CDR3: TGTGCCAGTAGTATTGGTCTAGCGGAGTACAATGAGCAGTTCTTC.

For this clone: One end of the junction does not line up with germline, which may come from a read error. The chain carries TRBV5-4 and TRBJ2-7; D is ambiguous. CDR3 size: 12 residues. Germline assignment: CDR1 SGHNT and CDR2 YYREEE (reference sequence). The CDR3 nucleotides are TGTGCCAGCAGCTTGGTCAGCTACGAACAGTACTTC. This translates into CASSLVSYEQYF.

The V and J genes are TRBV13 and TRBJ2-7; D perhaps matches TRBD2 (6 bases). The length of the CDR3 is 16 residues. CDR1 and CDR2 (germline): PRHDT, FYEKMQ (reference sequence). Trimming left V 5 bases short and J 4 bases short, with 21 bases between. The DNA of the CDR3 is TGTGCCAGCAGCGTAATGAGACCCGCGGGGCCGTACGAGCAGTACTTC. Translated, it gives CASSVMRPAGPYEQYF.

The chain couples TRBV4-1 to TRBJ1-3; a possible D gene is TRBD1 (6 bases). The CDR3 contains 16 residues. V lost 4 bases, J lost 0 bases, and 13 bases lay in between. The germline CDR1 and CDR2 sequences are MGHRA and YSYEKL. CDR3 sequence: CASSRPDSASGNTIYF. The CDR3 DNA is TGCGCCAGCAGCCGGCCGGACAGCGCCTCTGGAAACACCATATATTTT.

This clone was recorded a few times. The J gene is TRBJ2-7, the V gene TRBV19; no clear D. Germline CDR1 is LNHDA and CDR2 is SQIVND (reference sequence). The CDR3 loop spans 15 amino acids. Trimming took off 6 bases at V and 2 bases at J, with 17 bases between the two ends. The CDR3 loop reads CASRSTLNPAYEQYF. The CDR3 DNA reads TGTGCCAGTAGATCGACCCTCAACCCAGCCTACGAGCAGTACTTC.

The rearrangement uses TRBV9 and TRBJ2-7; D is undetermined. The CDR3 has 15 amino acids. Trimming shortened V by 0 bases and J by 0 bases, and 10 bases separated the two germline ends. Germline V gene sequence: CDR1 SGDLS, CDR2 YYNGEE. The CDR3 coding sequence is TGTGCCAGCAGCGTAGGGTCAGACTTCTCCTACGAGCAGTACTTC. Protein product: CASSVGSDFSYEQYF.

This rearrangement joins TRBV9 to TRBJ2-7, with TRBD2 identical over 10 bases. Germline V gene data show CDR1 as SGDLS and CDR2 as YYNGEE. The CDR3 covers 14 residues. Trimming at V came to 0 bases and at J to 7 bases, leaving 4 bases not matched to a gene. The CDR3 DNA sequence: TGTGCCAGCAGCGTAGGAAGCGGGGGGGAAGAGCAGTACTTC. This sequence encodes CASSVGSGGEEQYF.

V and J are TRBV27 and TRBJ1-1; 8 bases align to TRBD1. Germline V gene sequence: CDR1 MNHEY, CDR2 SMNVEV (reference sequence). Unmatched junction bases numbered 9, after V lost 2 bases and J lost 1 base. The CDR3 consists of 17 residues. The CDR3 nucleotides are TGTGCCAGCAGTTTAGCCGCGCGTCAGGGGGCGAACACTGAAGCTTTCTTT. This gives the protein CASSLAARQGANTEAFF.

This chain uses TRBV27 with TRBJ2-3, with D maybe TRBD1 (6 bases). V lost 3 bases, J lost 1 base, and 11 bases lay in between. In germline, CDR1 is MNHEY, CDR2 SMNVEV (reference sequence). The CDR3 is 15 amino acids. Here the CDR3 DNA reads TGTGCCAGCAGTTTTCAAGAGGGGGGCACAGATACGCAGTATTTT. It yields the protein CASSFQEGGTDTQYF.

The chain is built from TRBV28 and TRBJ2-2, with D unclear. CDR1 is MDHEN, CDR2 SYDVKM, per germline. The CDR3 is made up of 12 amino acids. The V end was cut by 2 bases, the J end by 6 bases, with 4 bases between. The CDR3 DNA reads TGTGCCAGCAGTTTAGCCCCCGGGGAGCTGTTTTTT. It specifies CASSLAPGELFF.

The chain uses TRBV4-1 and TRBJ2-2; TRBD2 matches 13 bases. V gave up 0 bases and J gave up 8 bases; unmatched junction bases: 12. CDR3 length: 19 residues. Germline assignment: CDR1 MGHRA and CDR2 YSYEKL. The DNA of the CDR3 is TGCGCCAGCAGCCAAGATTTGGTGACTAGCGGGGGGTTTGCTGGGGAGCTGTTTTTT. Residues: CASSQDLVTSGGFAGELFF.

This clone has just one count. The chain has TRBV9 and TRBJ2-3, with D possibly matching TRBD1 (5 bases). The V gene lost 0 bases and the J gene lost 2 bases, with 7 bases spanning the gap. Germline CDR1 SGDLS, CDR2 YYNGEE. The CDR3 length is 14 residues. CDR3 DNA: TGTGCCAGCAGCGTAGGGGGCTTCACAGATACGCAGTATTTT. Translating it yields CASSVGGFTDTQYF.

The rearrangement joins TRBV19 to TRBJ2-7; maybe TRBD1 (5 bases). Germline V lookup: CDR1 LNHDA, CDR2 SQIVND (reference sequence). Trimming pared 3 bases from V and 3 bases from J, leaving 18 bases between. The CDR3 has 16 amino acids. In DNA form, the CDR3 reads TGTGCCAGTAGTATCTCCCTGTGGGCAGGGAACTACGAGCAGTACTTC. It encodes CASSISLWAGNYEQYF.

The CDR3: CASSPQETSGSLYEQYF. As DNA, the CDR3 is TGTGCCAGCAGCCCTCAAGAGACTAGCGGGAGTCTCTACGAGCAGTACTTC. The chain uses TRBV5-6 and TRBJ2-7; 12 bases align to TRBD2. The V segment lost 4 bases and the J segment 3 bases; nucleotides outside the gene matches: 11. The CDR3 runs 17 residues. Germline loops: CDR1 SGHDT, CDR2 YYEEEE.

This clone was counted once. CDR3 nucleotide sequence: TGTGCCAGCACCGGGACGGCCGATCAGCCCCAGCATTTT. Residues: CASTGTADQPQHF. The chain is built from TRBV2 and TRBJ1-5; D is perhaps TRBD1 (5 bases). Looked up from germline, CDR1 is SNHLY and CDR2 is FYNNEI. Between the trimmed V and J ends, which lost 7 bases and 5 bases, there was a span of 12 bases. This CDR3 is built from 13 residues.

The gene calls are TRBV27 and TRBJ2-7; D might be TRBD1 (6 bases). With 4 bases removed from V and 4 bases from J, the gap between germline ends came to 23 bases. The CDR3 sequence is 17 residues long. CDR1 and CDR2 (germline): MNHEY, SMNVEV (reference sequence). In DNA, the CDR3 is TGTGCCAGCAGTTCCGATGTCAGGGGCCCGGTAACTTACGAGCAGTACTTC. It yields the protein CASSSDVRGPVTYEQYF.

CDR3 sequence: CASSLAGDGWTDTQYF. Here the CDR3 DNA reads TGTGCCAGCAGCTTGGCAGGGGATGGGTGGACAGATACGCAGTATTTT. The chain employs TRBV5-6 and TRBJ2-3; perhaps TRBD1 as D (6 bases). The CDR3 runs to 16 residues. V lost 0 bases, J lost 3 bases, and 14 bases lay in between. Germline assignment: CDR1 SGHDT and CDR2 YYEEEE. Complete variable domain (other parts from reference TRBV5-6 and TRBJ2-3): DAGVTQSPTHLIKTRGQQVTLRCSPKSGHDTVSWYQQALGQGPQFIFQYYEEEERQRGNFPDRFSGHQFPNYSSELNVNALLLGDSALYLCASSLAGDGWTDTQYFGPGTRLTVL.

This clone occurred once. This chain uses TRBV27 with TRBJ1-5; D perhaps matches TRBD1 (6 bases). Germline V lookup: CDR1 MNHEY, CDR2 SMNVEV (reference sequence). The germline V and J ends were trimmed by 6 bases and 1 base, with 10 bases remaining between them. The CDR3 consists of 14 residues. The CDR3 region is CASRQGLSNQPQHF. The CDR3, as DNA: TGTGCCAGCAGGCAGGGGTTGAGCAATCAGCCCCAGCATTTT.

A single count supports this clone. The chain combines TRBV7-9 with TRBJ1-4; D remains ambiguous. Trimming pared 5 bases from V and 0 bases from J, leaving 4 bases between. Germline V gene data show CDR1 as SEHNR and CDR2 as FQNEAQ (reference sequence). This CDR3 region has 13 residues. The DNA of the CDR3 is TGTGCCAGCAGCCGAACAACTAATGAAAAACTGTTTTTT. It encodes CASSRTTNEKLFF.